This T cell receptor beta chain was found in a study of T cells expressing NK-cell markers. Study-level background: One of eight sequenced donors was HCMV-seronegative; the other seven were seropositive. General study points: Top CD8+ clonotypes included the dominant CD3+CD56+NKG2C+ clonotypes in roughly 6 donors.

As concerns this clonotype: Its specificity is not known.

TCRdb reprocessed the 5' RACE reads and reports one entry per CDR3 protein, with no DNA. Reported are about 540,000 distinct CDR3 sequences; the ten largest clones contain around 3.3%. Sequencing used blood T cells: a sorted CD56 or NKG2C T cell subset, CD4+ or CD8+ T cells, or bulk PBMC T cells (not recorded which). This TCR derives from a man aged 18 to 30 in good health.

The CDR3 reads CASSLLAVGSPETQYF. The chain has TRBV5-4 and TRBJ2-5; the D call from TCRdb, TRBD2, cannot be confirmed without DNA. The CDR3 is made up of 16 amino acids. Germline V lookup: CDR1 SGHNT, CDR2 YYREEE (reference sequence).